Given below is one T cell receptor beta chain in context. No antigen is known for it. Use of 60 Vbeta and 13 Jbeta primers characterized the PCR. Sequencing was performed with immunoSEQ multiplex PCR; in TCRdb, only in-frame clones are kept and a portion is missing. The sample records about 200,000 clones, 82% being singletons. This entry comes from a study of cytomegalovirus exposure and HLA in healthy donors. Study conclusions and caveats: Reports indicated that the classifier achieved high specificity and sensitivity in diagnosing cytomegalovirus status.

Trimming took off 5 bases at V and 8 bases at J, with 12 bases between the two ends. This CDR3 has 13 amino acids. From germline, CDR1 is SGHVS and CDR2 FQNEAQ. Sample: PBMCs. The clonotype comes from a boy under 10 years old in good health and CMV-seronegative. The chain combines TRBV7-8 with TRBJ1-4, with D unclear. CDR3 coding DNA: TGTGCCAGCAGCCTACCAATCCCAGAAAAACTGTTTTTT. This codes for CASSLPIPEKLFF.